The text below deals with one T cell receptor (beta chain). Its target is unknown. V lost 3 bases and J lost 7; bases outside the gene matches: 5. From germline, CDR1 is SGHVS and CDR2 FQNEAQ. The CDR3 runs to 15 residues. This entry belongs to a study of cytomegalovirus exposure and HLA in healthy donors. Study-wide findings and caveats: The study put 150 to 200 TCR beta chains on its list as cytomegalovirus-associated. Reportedly, TCR beta sequences accurately predicted HLA-A and HLA-B alleles in most subjects. Most sequenced TCRs were rare (though some public TCRs occurred in many donors).

The PCR employed 60 Vbeta primers together with 13 Jbeta primers. The assay was immunoSEQ multiplex PCR, and TCRdb's table has in-frame clones only and misses some. This table holds 85,000 to 100,000 clones, under 80% found once. The sequencing sample was made of PBMCs. The TCR was taken from a woman in her thirties in good health and CMV-seronegative. The V gene is TRBV7-8, the J gene TRBJ2-1; 11 nucleotides line up with TRBD1. In nucleotides, the CDR3 is TGTGCCAGCAGCTTCGGGACAGGGGGTGGGAATGAGCAGTTCTTC. Amino acid sequence: CASSFGTGGGNEQFF. Together with reference TRBV7-8 and TRBJ2-1, the CDR3 gives the full variable domain: GAGVSQSPRYKVAKRGQDVALRCDPISGHVSLFWYQQALGQGPEFLTYFQNEAQLDKSGLPSDRFFAERPEGSVSTLKIQRTQQEDSAVYLCASSFGTGGGNEQFFGPGTRLTVL.